This is a list of T cell receptor beta chains from one sample in a study of blood T cell repertoires in COVID-19. Sequencing was performed with immunoSEQ multiplex PCR; in TCRdb, only in-frame clones are kept and a portion is missing. The sample lists 160,000 or so clones, around 80% seen once, with approximately 9.7% in the top ten. Sequencing input: peripheral blood. The receptor set was obtained from a woman aged 50 to 65 with acute or convalescent COVID-19. Each CDR3 is given with its conserved first and last residue. The order of the fields is V gene, J gene, D gene, clone size, CDR3 protein, CDR3 DNA. A D gene is named only where the DNA matches it firmly. Where a row states a size, it is once, few, many or the class of an expanded clone; other rows omit it.

>TRBV11-2|TRBJ1-1|.|few
CASSLALGRNTEAFF
TGTGCCAGCAGCTTAGCACTGGGGAGGAACACTGAAGCTTTCTTT
>TRBV7-2|TRBJ1-4|TRBD1|.
CASSLGGGTNEKLFF
TGTGCCAGCAGCTTAGGAGGGGGCACTAATGAAAAACTGTTTTTT
>TRBV7-6|TRBJ2-1|TRBD2|.
CASSPVPGLAGGANEQFF
TGTGCCAGCAGCCCAGTCCCGGGACTAGCGGGAGGGGCAAATGAGCAGTTCTTC
>TRBV7-3|TRBJ2-6|TRBD1|.
CASSSATGYISGANVLTF
TGTGCCAGCAGCTCCGCGACAGGGTACATCTCTGGGGCCAACGTCCTGACTTTC
>TRBV9|TRBJ1-3|TRBD1|.
CASSVGTGTGGNTIYF
TGTGCCAGCAGCGTAGGTACCGGGACAGGAGGAAACACCATATATTTT
>TRBV10-3|TRBJ2-2|TRBD1|.
CAISGTTGDTGELFF
TGTGCCATCAGTGGAACCACAGGGGACACCGGGGAGCTGTTTTTT
>TRBV6-5|TRBJ2-1|TRBD2|.
CASRRLAGEQFF
TGTGCCAGCAGAAGACTAGCAGGGGAGCAGTTCTTC
>TRBV5-1|TRBJ1-5|.|.
CASSLGIPTRNSNQPQHF
TGCGCCAGCAGCTTGGGTATCCCGACACGGAATAGCAATCAGCCCCAGCATTTT
>TRBV7-2|TRBJ2-1|TRBD2|.
CASSLVGRKFF
TGTGCCAGCAGCTTAGTCGGGAGGAAGTTCTTC
>TRBV14|TRBJ1-2|.|.
CASSQDAHSYYGYTF
TGTGCCAGCAGCCAAGATGCTCACAGTTATTATGGCTACACCTTC
>TRBV5-1|TRBJ2-1|.|.
CASSLASPGGEQFF
TGCGCCAGCAGCCTCGCCTCCCCGGGTGGTGAGCAGTTCTTC
>TRBV6-5|TRBJ1-2|.|.
CASSYSTGGYTF
TGTGCCAGCAGTTACTCTACAGGTGGCTACACCTTC
>TRBV18|TRBJ2-2|TRBD1|.
CASSPGQAANTGELFF
TGTGCCAGCTCACCAGGACAGGCTGCCAACACCGGGGAGCTGTTTTTT
>TRBV5-1|TRBJ2-3|TRBD1|.
CASSSTGTGVTDTQYF
TGCGCCAGCAGCTCGACCGGGACAGGAGTTACAGATACGCAGTATTTT
>TRBV25-1|TRBJ1-1|.|.
CASSEYRGLEAFF
TGTGCCAGCAGTGAATATAGAGGATTAGAAGCTTTCTTT
>TRBV2|TRBJ2-7|.|.
CASSVMTEKTYEQYF
TGTGCCAGCAGTGTTATGACAGAGAAAACCTACGAGCAGTACTTC
>TRBV2|TRBJ1-3|TRBD1|.
CASSATRDRSSGNTIYF
TGTGCCAGCAGTGCGACCAGGGACAGAAGCTCTGGAAACACCATATATTTT
>TRBV18|TRBJ1-5|.|.
CASSRPGLDNQPQHF
TGTGCCAGCTCACGTCCGGGACTGGACAATCAGCCCCAGCATTTT
>TRBV7-2|TRBJ1-3|TRBD1|once
CASSFPREGASRNTIYF
TGTGCCAGCAGCTTCCCCCGGGAGGGGGCCTCCCGAAACACCATATATTTT
>TRBV27|TRBJ2-1|TRBD2|.
CASSLEPPGLAGMNEQFF
TGTGCCAGCAGTTTAGAACCCCCGGGACTAGCGGGAATGAATGAGCAGTTCTTC
>TRBV4-3|TRBJ2-1|.|.
CASSQDSGREQFF
TGCGCCAGCAGCCAAGATTCTGGGAGGGAGCAGTTCTTC
>TRBV7-2|TRBJ1-2|.|.
CASSLVGQSYGYTF
TGTGCCAGCAGCTTAGTCGGACAGAGCTATGGCTACACCTTC
>TRBV4-3|TRBJ2-2|.|.
CASSLRLANTGELFF
TGCGCCAGCAGCCTCCGACTAGCGAACACCGGGGAGCTGTTTTTT
>TRBV15|TRBJ2-5|TRBD1|.
CATSKGQGGETQYF
TGTGCCACCAGCAAGGGACAGGGAGGCGAGACCCAGTACTTC
>TRBV6-5|TRBJ2-1|TRBD2|few
CASNPPRGRIHEQFF
TGTGCCAGCAACCCACCCCGCGGGAGAATCCATGAGCAGTTCTTC
>TRBV7-9|TRBJ2-1|TRBD1|.
CASSLGAGGPNEQFF
TGTGCCAGCAGCTTAGGGGCAGGGGGCCCGAATGAGCAGTTCTTC
>TRBV15|TRBJ1-2|.|.
CATSRDTTGTYGYTF
TGTGCCACCAGCAGAGATACAACAGGAACCTATGGCTACACCTTC
>TRBV6-2/TRBV6-3|TRBJ2-7|.|.
CASSRSSYEQYF
TGTGCCAGCAGTAGGAGCTCCTACGAGCAGTACTTC
>TRBV10-3|TRBJ1-1|.|.
CAINARVTAKPFF
TGTGCCATCAATGCTAGGGTGACAGCCAAACCTTTCTTT
>TRBV19|TRBJ1-2|.|.
CASSTPGGSNYGYTF
TGTGCCAGTAGTACCCCGGGGGGCTCTAACTATGGCTACACCTTC
>TRBV7-2|TRBJ2-2|.|.
CASSLAWDSGGELFF
TGTGCCAGCAGCTTAGCTTGGGACTCCGGCGGGGAGCTGTTTTTT
>TRBV7-8|TRBJ2-2|.|.
CASSPRRDTGELFF
TGTGCCAGCAGCCCTCGGAGGGACACCGGGGAGCTGTTTTTT
>TRBV29-1|TRBJ2-7|TRBD1|.
CSVDSNDRAGEQYF
TGCAGCGTTGACTCCAACGACAGGGCCGGCGAGCAGTACTTC
>TRBV11-2|TRBJ1-6|.|once
CASSFEASPLHF
TGTGCCAGCAGCTTCGAAGCTTCACCCCTCCACTTT
>TRBV10-3|TRBJ1-4|TRBD1|.
CAISWDSSNEKLFF
TGTGCCATCAGTTGGGACAGTTCTAATGAAAAACTGTTTTTT
>TRBV30|TRBJ2-7|.|few
CAWSGGGRGPYEQYF
TGTGCCTGGAGCGGCGGGGGCAGGGGCCCCTACGAGCAGTACTTC
>TRBV7-6|TRBJ2-3|.|.
CASSPRDTDTQYF
TGTGCCAGCAGCCCCAGGGACACAGATACGCAGTATTTT
>TRBV4-1|TRBJ1-2|.|.
CASSLNTGITNYGYTF
TGCGCCAGCAGCCTCAACACCGGGATCACTAACTATGGCTACACCTTC
>TRBV5-4|TRBJ1-6|.|.
CASSPRGESYSPLHF
TGTGCCAGCAGCCCCCGGGGGGAATCTTATTCACCCCTCCACTTT
>TRBV7-9|TRBJ2-1|TRBD2|.
CAGDYLITEQFF
TGTGCCGGGGACTACCTTATAACTGAGCAGTTCTTC
>TRBV6-5|TRBJ2-4|TRBD1|.
CASSRSDRGRYIQYF
TGTGCCAGCAGCCGCTCCGACAGGGGGAGATACATTCAGTACTTC
>TRBV9|TRBJ2-7|.|.
CASSVDSNYEQYF
TGTGCCAGCAGCGTAGACTCAAACTACGAGCAGTACTTC
>TRBV18|TRBJ2-7|TRBD2|.
CASSSSSGSTYEQYF
TGTGCCAGCTCATCGTCTAGCGGGAGTACCTACGAGCAGTACTTC
>TRBV10-3|TRBJ1-4|TRBD1|.
CAISDGTAEKLFF
TGTGCCATCAGTGACGGGACAGCCGAAAAACTGTTTTTT
>TRBV2|TRBJ2-7|TRBD2|.
CASSTGLAGDQYF
TGTGCCAGCAGCACCGGACTAGCGGGAGATCAGTACTTC
>TRBV2|TRBJ2-7|.|few
CASSEFPGEQYF
TGTGCCAGCAGTGAATTTCCAGGCGAGCAGTACTTC
>TRBV30|TRBJ2-7|.|.
CAWSLGGAQYF
TGTGCCTGGAGTCTGGGCGGGGCGCAGTACTTC
>TRBV19|TRBJ1-6|.|.
CASSIGVSSRNSPLHF
TGTGCCAGTAGTATCGGGGTGAGTTCGCGTAATTCACCCCTCCACTTT
>TRBV24-1|TRBJ2-3|TRBD1|.
CATSDAGTGGLTDTQYF
TGTGCCACCAGTGATGCGGGGACAGGGGGCCTCACAGATACGCAGTATTTT
>TRBV7-3|TRBJ2-7|.|.
CASSLKVRLEMSYEQYF
TGTGCCAGCAGCTTAAAAGTCCGTTTGGAGATGTCCTACGAGCAGTACTTC
>TRBV9|TRBJ1-6|.|.
CASSVEPQGRSSPLHF
TGTGCCAGCAGCGTAGAGCCCCAGGGGCGTAGTTCACCCCTCCACTTT
>TRBV5-1|TRBJ2-7|.|.
CASTPPGTLNEQYF
TGCGCCAGCACTCCCCCCGGGACACTAAACGAGCAGTACTTC
>TRBV28|TRBJ1-1|.|.
CASSALPGATEAFF
TGTGCCAGCAGTGCCCTCCCAGGGGCCACTGAAGCTTTCTTT
>TRBV9|TRBJ1-3|.|.
CASSPRQTSGNTIYF
TGTGCCAGCAGCCCAAGACAGACCTCTGGAAACACCATATATTTT